Below, 22 T cell receptor beta chains from the same sample are listed, as sequenced in a study of CD8+CD57+ T cells in acquired aplastic anemia (dated by TCRdb to 2016 to 2019). The reads were generated on an Illumina HiSeq 2000. Genomic DNA was used as template for profiling of TCR beta VDJ combinations and CDR3 sequences. The public reads were quality trimmed at Q25 with fastp and then assembled into clones with MiXCR by TCRdb, keeping productive beta chains. Rows merge per CDR3 protein into single entries with the most common DNA and genes. In this sample the table shows 350,000 to 450,000 distinct CDR3 sequences, 65% to 80% of which occur a single time. The top ten hold 3.5% to 4.5% of the sample. Sequenced input: sorted CD4+, CD8+, or CD8+CD57+ T cells (not recorded which) from PBMCs. The source is a human donor in good health, serving as a control.

The chain is built from TRBV9 and TRBJ2-5; 12 bases fit TRBD1. Germline CDR1 reads SGDLS; CDR2 reads YYNGEE. The junction had 13 bases not matched to a gene; V was cut back by 5 bases and J by 5 bases. The CDR3 is 17 amino acids. CDR3 sequence: CASSYSGQGAGYETQYF. CDR3 nucleotides: TGTGCCAGCAGTTACTCGGGACAGGGGGCGGGCTATGAGACCCAGTACTTC.

There are many counts of this clonotype. This rearrangement joins TRBV25-1 to TRBJ1-6; D gene unclear. Trimming left V 4 bases short and J 6 bases short, with 7 bases between. CDR1 is MGHDK, CDR2 SYGVNS, per germline. CDR3 length: 13 amino acids. CDR3 nucleotides: TGTGCCAGCAGTGGACAACTTAATTCACCCCTCCACTTT. This gives the protein CASSGQLNSPLHF.

The chain carries TRBV11-3 and TRBJ1-3; D is undetermined. Germline V gene sequence: CDR1 SGHNT, CDR2 YENEEA. V was shortened by 5 bases and J by 4 bases, with 12 bases between the two germline ends. This CDR3 comprises 14 residues. CDR3 in amino acids: CASSRNTGGNTIYF. The DNA of the CDR3 is TGTGCCAGCAGCAGGAACACCGGGGGAAACACCATATATTTT.

The V gene is TRBV7-2, the J gene TRBJ2-1; 10 bases fit TRBD1. The length of the CDR3 is 15 residues. After removal of 5 bases from V and 12 bases from J, the junction contained 13 bases not matched to a gene. From germline, CDR1 is SGHTA and CDR2 FQGNSA. The DNA of the CDR3 is TGTGCCAGCAGCCCAGGACAGGGGGGCCAGTATTTGCAGTTCTTC. This encodes CASSPGQGGQYLQFF.

The CDR3 DNA reads as TGTGCCAGCAGCCAAAGAGTAGCGGGGAAAGAGCAGTACGTC. Its translation is CASSQRVAGKEQYV. V and J are TRBV7-3 and TRBJ2-7, with 8 nucleotides matching TRBD2. Germline CDR1 SGHTA, CDR2 FQGTGA. V dropped 5 bases and J dropped 7; count of bases not matched to a gene: 10. The CDR3 consists of 14 residues.

As concerns this clonotype: The junction shows a germline mismatch at one end, possibly a read error. The chain employs TRBV5-8 and TRBJ2-1, with 16 bases matching TRBD2. The germline CDR1 and CDR2 sequences are SGHTS and YDEGEE. The CDR3 extends over 15 amino acids. CDR3 sequence reads: CASSRGLAGGNEQSF. The DNA for the CDR3 is TGTGCCAGCAGCAGGGGACTAGCGGGGGGGAATGAGCAGTCCTTC.

V usage is TRBV25-1 and J usage is TRBJ1-1, with unresolved D. Between the trimmed V and J ends, which lost 3 bases and 8 bases, there was a span of 4 bases. The CDR3 sequence is 10 residues long. CDR1 is MGHDK, CDR2 SYGVNS, per germline. CDR3 nucleotide sequence: TGTGCCAGCAGTGACAAGGAAGCTTTCTTT. It is translated as CASSDKEAFF. The entire variable domain, with the rest obtained from reference TRBV25-1 and TRBJ1-1, is as follows: EADIYQTPRYLVIGTGKKITLECSQTMGHDKMYWYQQDPGMELHLIHYSYGVNSTEKGDLSSESTVSRIRTEHFPLTLESARPSHTSQYLCASSDKEAFFGQGTRLTVV.

With regard to this clonotype: This is likely a read error, given that the CDR3 carries no conserved phenylalanine or tryptophan at its end. The DNA is left out, because the CDR3 cannot be placed on it with certainty; the CDR3 is given as TCRdb lists it. The V call is TRBV2, the J call TRBJ1-1. The CDR3 is 15 residues long, counting both termini. The V gene's germline CDR1 is SNHLY and CDR2 FYNNEI. This chain's CDR3 is CASRHDEGNDQYFGP.

About this clonotype: A much larger clone lies a single base off, so this may be a read error. The chain links TRBV6-2 or TRBV6-3 to TRBJ2-7; 10 nucleotides line up with TRBD1. The CDR3 covers 15 residues. Germline V CDR1 and CDR2: MNHEY, SVGEGT. The junction had 10 bases not matched to a gene; V was cut back by 4 bases and J by 7 bases. In nucleotides, the CDR3 is TGTGCCAGCAGTTTTGGGGACAGGGGCTGGTATGAGCAGTACTTC. Protein sequence: CASSFGDRGWYEQYF.

For this clonotype: Without the conserved terminal phenylalanine or tryptophan, this CDR3 likely stems from a read error. The limits of the CDR3 on the DNA are not certain, so only TCRdb's listed CDR3 is given. The chain couples TRBV7-9 to TRBJ1-6. The CDR3 adds up to 13 amino acids, both ends counted. CDR1 and CDR2 (germline): SEHNR, FQNEAQ (reference sequence). The CDR3 protein is CASSLVGNSYEQY.

This chain links TRBV5-6 with TRBJ2-7; no firm D call. Per germline, CDR1 SGHDT and CDR2 YYEEEE. The CDR3 has 17 residues. Trimming removed 4 bases at V and 5 bases at J, with 25 bases between. CDR3 in amino acids: CASSHALHAENPDEQYF. CDR3 sequence (DNA): TGTGCCAGCAGCCATGCCCTACACGCAGAGAACCCCGACGAGCAGTACTTC.

This clonotype was picked up one time. The rearrangement uses TRBV7-9 and TRBJ1-2; unclear D gene. Germline values: CDR1 SEHNR, CDR2 FQNEAQ (reference sequence). The CDR3 covers 13 residues. The germline V and J ends were trimmed by 5 bases and 5 bases, with 12 bases remaining between them. The CDR3 loop reads CASSEGAAYGYTF. The CDR3 coding sequence is TGTGCCAGCAGCGAAGGCGCAGCTTATGGCTACACCTTC.

For this clonotype: Germline is not matched at one junction end, which may reflect a read error. The V gene is TRBV9, the J gene TRBJ1-5, with D maybe TRBD1 (5 bases). This CDR3 region has 15 residues. Germline values: CDR1 SGDLS, CDR2 YYNGEE. CDR3 bases: TGTGCCAGCAGCTTAGGGCAGGGAATAGGGCAGCCCGAGCATTTT. As protein: CASSLGQGIGQPEHF.

As to this clonotype: No conserved phenylalanine or tryptophan is present at the end of the CDR3, so a read error is the likely explanation. J is TRBJ2-7 and V is TRBV2; 8 positions agree with TRBD2. Germline CDR1 is SNHLY and CDR2 is FYNNEI. This CDR3 has 15 residues. The J segment lost 5 bases and the V segment lost 6 bases, leaving 12 bases of the junction unmatched. CDR3 nucleotide sequence: TGTGCCAGCAGCCCAGGGGATAGCGGGGCCCACGAGCAGTACTGC. It specifies CASSPGDSGAHEQYC.

This rearrangement joins TRBV11-1 to TRBJ2-2; D unclear. Between the trimmed V and J ends, which lost 5 bases and 1 base, there was a span of 8 bases. The CDR3 is 14 residues long. Germline loops: CDR1 SGHAT, CDR2 FQDESV (reference sequence). In nucleotides, the CDR3 is TGTGCCAGCAGCGCCACAGTGAACACCGGGGAGCTGTTTTTT. As protein: CASSATVNTGELFF.

There are many counts of this clonotype. In DNA form, the CDR3 reads TGTGCCAGCTCAACCACAGGGAACCTCGAGCAGTACTTC. Its protein product is CASSTTGNLEQYF. V usage is TRBV18 and J usage is TRBJ2-7, with a possible D match to TRBD1 (6 bases). CDR1 KGHSH and CDR2 LQKENI come from the germline V gene. Trimming removed 5 bases from V and 6 bases from J, with 14 bases in between. The CDR3 contains 13 residues.

The chain employs TRBV13 and TRBJ1-1; maybe TRBD1 (5 bases). This CDR3 has 11 residues. V lost 5 bases and J 4 bases, leaving 5 bases between the germline ends. Germline V gene data show CDR1 as PRHDT and CDR2 as FYEKMQ (reference sequence). The CDR3 bases are TGTGCCAGCAGCGGGGGCACTGAAGCTTTCTTT. It yields the protein CASSGGTEAFF.

This clonotype was recorded a few times. One end of the junction varies from germline; a read error may be responsible. The gene calls are TRBV7-9 and TRBJ2-7; possibly TRBD1 or TRBD2 for D (5 bases each). Germline values: CDR1 SEHNR, CDR2 FQNEAQ (reference sequence). The CDR3 sequence is 12 residues long. DNA of the CDR3: TGTGCCAGCACCCAGGGAGATAGGGAGCAGCACTTC. Its translation is CASTQGDREQHF.

This clonotype was picked up one time. The chain employs TRBV20-1 and TRBJ2-7; TRBD2 is a possible D gene (6 bases). V lost 4 bases and J 3 bases, leaving 16 bases between the germline ends. CDR3 length: 14 amino acids. Germline V CDR1 and CDR2: DFQATT, SNEGSKA (reference sequence). The CDR3 is CSAMRFTGDYEQYF. The CDR3 DNA follows: TGCAGTGCTATGAGATTTACGGGGGACTACGAGCAGTACTTC.

Remarks on this clonotype: It may be a read error: a sequence one base away is much more abundant. The rearrangement joins TRBV4-2 to TRBJ2-5, with no clear D. Trimming removed 0 bases from V and 11 bases from J, with 28 bases in between. Germline values: CDR1 LGHNA, CDR2 YNFKEQ. The CDR3 covers 18 residues. The CDR3 nucleotides are TGTGCCAGCAGCCAAGATAGGGTTGGGCGGACGACCTACAATGAGCAGTACTTC. Its protein product is CASSQDRVGRTTYNEQYF.

The chain is built from TRBV5-6 and TRBJ2-5; 11 nucleotides agree with TRBD2. Trimming took 2 bases from V and 8 from J; bases not matched to a gene: 2. The CDR3 sequence is 13 residues long. Germline V lookup: CDR1 SGHDT, CDR2 YYEEEE. The CDR3 DNA reads as TGTGCCAGCAGCTTACTAGCGGGGGCTACCCAGTACTTC. Its translation is CASSLLAGATQYF.

On this clonotype: A much bigger clone sits one base away, suggesting this may be a read error. The chain uses TRBV6-5 and TRBJ1-1, with a possible D match to TRBD1 (6 bases). This CDR3 has 17 amino acids. Germline V gene data show CDR1 as MNHEY and CDR2 as SVGAGI. Trimming removed 1 base at V and 4 bases at J, with 19 bases between. The CDR3 nucleotides are TGTGCCAGCAGTTACTGGACAGCCGACACCTTGAGCACTGAAGCTTTCTTT. Amino acid sequence: CASSYWTADTLSTEAFF.